This T cell receptor beta chain stems from a study of cytomegalovirus exposure and HLA in healthy donors. For the study at large: Approximately 85 million unique TCRs from HLA-typed donors made up an early data release. Broader study findings: Most subjects' HLA-A and HLA-B alleles were reportedly predicted from TCR beta sequences.

13 Jbeta primers and 60 Vbeta primers were used for the PCR. Here immunoSEQ multiplex PCR was the method, and the copy in TCRdb shows in-frame clones only, minus some. The table includes 150,000 to 200,000 clones, around 90% detected once. Of note for this clone: Its antigen is currently unknown.

After removal of 3 bases from V and 1 base from J, the junction contained 3 bases not matched to a gene. The CDR3 extends over 15 amino acids. Germline V gene data show CDR1 as PRHDT and CDR2 as FYEKMQ (reference sequence). The origin of this receptor is a woman aged 18-29 years in good health and CMV-seronegative. The V call is TRBV13, the J call TRBJ2-5, with 9 nucleotides matching TRBD1. The source material was PBMCs. The CDR3 region has the DNA TGTGCCAGCAGCTTGGCGACAGGGGGCCAAGAGACCCAGTACTTC. Its translation is CASSLATGGQETQYF. Full variable domain (rest looked up from reference TRBV13 and TRBJ2-5): AAGVIQSPRHLIKEKRETATLKCYPIPRHDTVYWYQQGPGQDPQFLISFYEKMQSDKGSIPDRFSAQQFSDYHSELNMSSLELGDSALYFCASSLATGGQETQYFGPGTRLLVL.